This is a list of T cell receptor beta chains from one sample in a study of shared clonotypes between healthy human individuals. The table came from immunoSEQ multiplex PCR; TCRdb's copy has only in-frame clones and leaves some out. The repertoire has a few hundred thousand clones, less than 97% of them found once; the top ten carry roughly 0.1%. The sample consisted of naive CD8+ T cells sorted from blood. All receptors come from a woman aged 30 to 39 in good health. Each CDR3 is given with its conserved first and last residue. D genes are given only for firm matches. A clone size is listed for some rows: how often the clone was seen (once, few, many), or a class if it is expanded.

TRBJ2-7 | TRBD1 | 16 | TRBV19 | NA | CASSMAYGTGAYEQYF | TGTGCCAGTAGTATGGCTTATGGGACAGGGGCCTACGAGCAGTACTTC
TRBJ2-1 | NA | 13 | TRBV28 | NA | CASSFTGLDEQFF | TGTGCCAGCAGTTTTACGGGACTCGATGAGCAGTTCTTC
TRBJ2-1 | TRBD2 | 14 | TRBV27 | NA | CASSFSGGYNEQFF | TGTGCCAGCAGTTTCAGCGGGGGATACAATGAGCAGTTCTTC
TRBJ1-1 | NA | 13 | TRBV30 | NA | CAWSVTGDTEAFF | TGTGCCTGGAGTGTAACGGGGGACACTGAAGCTTTCTTT
TRBJ1-5 | NA | 14 | TRBV28 | NA | CASSLLGSGQPQHF | TGTGCCAGCAGTTTACTGGGGTCCGGTCAGCCCCAGCATTTT
TRBJ2-7 | TRBD2 | 15 | TRBV29-1 | once | CSVLLAEGVSYEQYF | TGCAGCGTCCTACTAGCGGAGGGAGTTTCCTACGAGCAGTACTTC
TRBJ2-7 | TRBD2 | 14 | TRBV27 | once | CASSSGTSVFEQYF | TGTGCCAGCAGCTCCGGGACTAGCGTTTTCGAGCAGTACTTC
TRBJ2-1 | NA | 12 | TRBV27 | NA | CASSRRDNEQFF | TGTGCCAGCAGTAGACGGGACAATGAGCAGTTCTTC
TRBJ2-1 | TRBD2 | 15 | TRBV19 | NA | CASSIALAGFDEQFF | TGTGCCAGTAGTATAGCTCTAGCGGGATTCGATGAGCAGTTCTTC
TRBJ2-1 | TRBD2 | 15 | TRBV9 | NA | CASSVVLAGVDEQFF | TGTGCCAGCAGCGTAGTACTAGCGGGAGTCGATGAGCAGTTCTTC
TRBJ2-7 | NA | 16 | TRBV21-1 | NA | CASSKALRTAAYEQYF | TGTGCCAGCAGCAAAGCGCTCAGGACAGCAGCCTACGAGCAGTACTTC
TRBJ1-3 | TRBD1 | 15 | TRBV28 | NA | CASSGRDRWRYTIYF | TGTGCCAGCAGCGGTAGGGACAGGTGGCGTTACACCATATATTTT
TRBJ2-3 | NA | 14 | TRBV27 | NA | CASSSGAFTDTQYF | TGTGCCAGCAGTTCCGGGGCCTTCACAGATACGCAGTATTTT
TRBJ1-1 | NA | 15 | TRBV4-1 | NA | CASSPRAPRGTEAFF | TGCGCCAGCAGCCCCAGAGCACCTCGGGGGACTGAAGCTTTCTTT
TRBJ2-7 | TRBD1 | 13 | TRBV29-1 | NA | CSYRDSYSYEQYF | TGCAGCTATCGGGACAGTTACTCCTACGAGCAGTACTTC
TRBJ2-2 | TRBD2 | 17 | TRBV2 | NA | CARGLAGVKGNTGELFF | TGTGCCAGGGGACTAGCGGGAGTGAAAGGGAACACCGGGGAGCTGTTTTTT
TRBJ2-7 | NA | 13 | TRBV6-5 | once | CASSYDLNYEQYF | TGTGCCAGCAGTTACGACCTTAACTACGAGCAGTACTTC
TRBJ2-7 | NA | 15 | TRBV27 | once | CASSLSGQTFYEQYF | TGTGCCAGCAGTTTATCTGGGCAGACATTCTACGAGCAGTACTTC
TRBJ1-2 | NA | 14 | TRBV27 | NA | CASSLYGQSYGYTF | TGTGCCAGCAGTTTATACGGGCAGAGCTATGGCTACACCTTC
TRBJ2-5 | NA | 16 | TRBV14 | NA | CASSQDRNGLQETQYF | TGTGCCAGCAGCCAAGATAGGAACGGCTTGCAAGAGACCCAGTACTTC
TRBJ2-5 | NA | 16 | TRBV6-6 | NA | CASSYSPPHRQETQYF | TGTGCCAGCAGTTACTCCCCACCTCACAGGCAAGAGACCCAGTACTTC
TRBJ2-5 | TRBD2 | 19 | TRBV15 | NA | CATSTNHPGGIGAQETQYF | TGTGCCACCAGCACCAACCACCCCGGGGGGATAGGAGCTCAAGAGACCCAGTACTTC
TRBJ2-3 | NA | 11 | TRBV25-1 | NA | CASSEGDTQYF | TGTGCCAGCAGTGAAGGAGATACGCAGTATTTT
TRBJ2-1 | NA | 14 | TRBV6-6 | NA | CASSSSGSYNEQFF | TGTGCCAGCAGTTCTAGTGGGTCCTACAATGAGCAGTTCTTC
TRBJ2-7 | NA | 14 | TRBV27 | NA | CASSSREIPYEQYF | TGTGCCAGCAGTTCCCGGGAGATCCCCTACGAGCAGTACTTC
TRBJ2-2 | NA | 16 | TRBV15 | NA | CATSRGGSGYTGELFF | TGTGCCACCAGCAGAGGGGGTAGCGGCTACACCGGGGAGCTGTTTTTT
TRBJ2-2 | NA | 15 | TRBV7-9 | NA | CASTSGTLNTGELFF | TGTGCCAGCACCTCCGGGACATTGAACACCGGGGAGCTGTTTTTT
TRBJ1-2 | TRBD1 | 16 | TRBV7-9 | NA | CASSTNDQTGGRGYTF | TGTGCCAGCAGCACCAACGATCAGACAGGGGGCCGCGGCTACACCTTC
TRBJ1-2 | TRBD1 | 18 | TRBV5-6 | NA | CASSSGQALFDINYGYTF | TGTGCCAGCAGCAGCGGACAGGCGCTCTTTGATATAAACTATGGCTACACCTTC
TRBJ2-6 | NA | 13 | TRBV9 | NA | CASSALGANVLTF | TGTGCCAGCAGCGCCCTTGGGGCCAACGTCCTGACTTTC
TRBJ2-7 | NA | 15 | TRBV19 | NA | CASSTTISGTYEQYF | TGTGCCAGTAGTACTACAATTAGCGGAACCTACGAGCAGTACTTC
TRBJ2-7 | NA | 12 | TRBV7-9 | NA | CASSLARYEQYF | TGTGCCAGCAGCTTAGCGCGCTACGAGCAGTACTTC
TRBJ1-2 | TRBD1 | 16 | TRBV28 | NA | CASSLRGPGQGPGYTF | TGTGCCAGCAGTTTAAGGGGCCCGGGACAGGGACCTGGCTACACCTTC
TRBJ2-1 | TRBD1 | 15 | TRBV7-9 | NA | CASSETGSSYNEQFF | TGTGCCAGCAGCGAGACAGGGAGCTCCTACAATGAGCAGTTCTTC
TRBJ2-7 | NA | 13 | TRBV11-2 | once | CASSLGTFYEQYF | TGTGCCAGCAGCTTGGGGACCTTCTACGAGCAGTACTTC
TRBJ2-7 | TRBD1 | 13 | TRBV29-1 | once | CSVVGQGPYEQYF | TGCAGCGTTGTAGGACAGGGGCCCTACGAGCAGTACTTC
TRBJ2-3 | NA | 15 | TRBV7-9 | NA | CASSRLLGAGDTQYF | TGTGCCAGCAGCCGCCTCCTGGGGGCGGGGGATACGCAGTATTTT
TRBJ1-5 | NA | 16 | TRBV27 | NA | CASSPSTGPKGQPQHF | TGTGCCAGCAGCCCATCGACAGGACCTAAGGGGCAGCCCCAGCATTTT
TRBJ2-1 | TRBD1 | 15 | TRBV27 | NA | CASSWTGSSYNEQFF | TGTGCCAGCAGCTGGACAGGGTCCTCCTACAATGAGCAGTTCTTC
TRBJ1-1 | NA | 14 | TRBV19 | NA | CASSPGELNTEAFF | TGTGCCAGTAGTCCGGGGGAATTGAACACTGAAGCTTTCTTT
TRBJ2-1 | NA | 11 | TRBV20-1 | NA | CSASGGLEQFF | TGCAGTGCTAGTGGGGGCCTTGAGCAGTTCTTC
TRBJ2-7 | NA | 14 | TRBV27 | once | CASSLGPTGYEQYF | TGTGCCAGCAGTTTAGGCCCAACAGGCTACGAGCAGTACTTC
TRBJ1-1 | NA | 16 | TRBV7-6 | NA | CASSTASGTVSTEAFF | TGTGCCAGCAGCACCGCCTCCGGGACGGTCAGCACTGAAGCTTTCTTT
TRBJ1-2 | NA | 13 | TRBV4-1 | once | CASSPLGSYGYTF | TGCGCCAGCAGCCCTCTGGGCAGCTATGGCTACACCTTC
TRBJ1-2 | NA | 14 | TRBV7-9 | NA | CASNSGVSNYGYTF | TGTGCCAGCAACTCAGGGGTGTCTAACTATGGCTACACCTTC
TRBJ2-2 | TRBD1 | 15 | TRBV7-8 | NA | CASRSGTANTGELFF | TGTGCCAGCAGATCCGGGACAGCGAACACCGGGGAGCTGTTTTTT